This TCR beta chain derives from a study of cytomegalovirus exposure and HLA in healthy donors (dated by TCRdb to about 2017). Notes on the research overall: An earlier analysis of about 530 of the donors reported about 300 Gb of sequence data and 117 million unique TCR beta sequences obtained from 150 million to 200 million T cells. Along with the roughly 700-subject first cohort, a separate validation cohort of about 110 different subjects was used. The study used immunosequencing to profile the T cell repertoires of several hundred subjects and linked those repertoires to cytomegalovirus serostatus. Every repertoire in the discovery cohort had been generated on one and the same sequencing platform. A later analysis re-analyzed previously published TCR beta repertoires from 500 to 700 donors and added high-resolution HLA genotyping to study TCR occurrence patterns. The study aimed to test whether signatures of past pathogen exposure could be identified by cataloging public T cell receptors. Among 300 to 450 genotyped donors of the cohort, an average of about 240,000 unique TCR beta nucleotide sequences were sequenced per donor, roughly 20% of them non-productive. In an earlier analysis of around 540 of the donors, high-throughput TCR beta sequencing was used to judge whether each TCR beta V gene segment behaved as functional or pseudogenic. Donor age, sex, ethnicity and CMV serostatus were compiled alongside the repertoire data. The later analysis used no new phenotypic data to find candidate immune exposures, relying instead on TCR beta sequences and their occurrence across donors. The study combined high-throughput TCR immunosequencing, statistical association of individual TCRs with disease status, and machine learning to predict cytomegalovirus infection status. HLA typing included class I and class II loci at four-digit resolution. Four to six DR-DQ haplotypes were handled as single units for association and clustering because linkage in the cohort was strong. An early release covering roughly 640 HLA-typed donors comprised around 300 gigabases of sequencing data and about 90 million unique TCR sequences. Among the roughly 400 genotyped donors, around 81% belonged to the genetic ancestry cluster associated with self-reported Caucasian donors. A later genetic analysis took genome-wide SNP genotypes for about three fifths of the roughly 700 donors and used that subset as a discovery cohort. The number of typed donors differed by locus: about 620-640 for A, B, C, DRB1 and DQB1; roughly 510 for DQA1; over 600 for DPA1; and roughly 490 for DPB1.

Libraries were prepared through the immunoSEQ multiplex PCR assay. The multiplex PCR relied on a mix of 60 forward primers for TCR Vbeta segments and 13 reverse primers for TCR Jbeta segments. The CDR3 region of rearranged TCR beta genes was amplified from genomic DNA by a multiplex PCR assay. The amplified TCR beta libraries were sequenced on the Illumina HiSeq System as 87-base-pair reads. The source study handled its data this way. A later analysis tallied about 77 million unique TCR beta chains across the 660 or so repertoires, and some 10 million of those chains were shared by two or more donors. To remove PCR and sequencing errors, raw reads were error-corrected and collapsed into unique sequences using a nearest-neighbor algorithm that merged closely related sequences. CDR3 sequences were aligned to IMGT reference sequences to assign V, D and J gene segments. For a sequence to be retained, a match of at least six nucleotides to both a V gene segment and a J gene segment was required. A rearrangement counted as productive if the CDR3 had no stop codons and remained in frame with V and J, and every other rearrangement counted as non-productive. CDR3 was defined by IMGT convention, running from the second conserved V-encoded cysteine to the conserved J-encoded phenylalanine. The earlier analysis of 500 to 650 of the donors excluded any sequence lacking an unambiguous match to a single V gene segment. An earlier analysis of under 750 of the donors called V segments functional above 56.7% productive rearrangements and segregating when the between-donor standard deviation exceeded 5%. To diagnose cytomegalovirus status from the catalog of TCR beta chain sequences, a statistical classification framework was built. A later analysis assigned V and J genes by comparing TCR nucleotide sequences with IMGT/GENE-DB human TR gene sequences. A later analysis assigned CDR3 sequences and most-parsimonious VDJ recombination scenarios with the TCRdist pipeline. A later analysis defined each TCR beta chain by its CDR3 amino acid sequence plus V-gene family, and excluded reads lacking a unique V-gene family. In a later analysis, a few hundred highly shared, low-generation-probability nucleotide sequences were removed to address suspected cross-contamination and a sequencing artifact. A later analysis calculated a clonal expansion index for each public chain from normalized within-repertoire ranks of inferred template counts. A later analysis computed generation probabilities with a VDJ recombination model fitted to out-of-frame rearrangements, and checked the results against IGoR. In a later analysis, hypergeometric tests were used to score TCR-TCR, TCR-HLA and TCR-CMV co-occurrence, with a repertoire-size bias correction applied to TCR pairs. In a later analysis, false discovery rates were estimated by permuting HLA or CMV assignments 20 times. A later analysis grouped co-occurring TCRs with DBSCAN, adding TCRdist sequence similarity when clustering within HLA-allele-positive subsets. For co-occurrence clustering, repertoires with fewer than 30,000 or more than 120,000 public chains were excluded, along with 5 or 6 repertoires with anomalous nucleotide sharing. As stored in TCRdb, this immuneACCESS dataset retains in-frame rearrangements with V and J assigned. A fraction of the clones does not appear; measured against another copy, unresolved V genes explain less than half of the discrepancy, and the remainder lacks a known reason. That table supplies the V and J calls and clone size; D and trimming were determined from the DNA. This sample has 140,000 or so clones in its table, and more than 75% of those were observed once. The ten largest make up just under 3% of the sample.

The cohort comprised fewer than 750 healthy bone marrow donors. Cohort members were all nominally healthy when sampled, although unrecorded immune exposures were likely present. The donor tested CMV seronegative and was one of the 352 seronegative cohort members. Each donor provided a peripheral blood sample, and peripheral blood mononuclear cells were used for TCR beta sequencing. Genomic DNA was extracted from the blood cell samples with the Qiagen DNeasy Blood Extraction Kit. The research as a whole found: At a false discovery rate of 0.05, a later analysis linked 15,000 to 20,000 TCR beta sequences to specific HLA alleles. The only immune exposure information available for the cohort was CMV serostatus. According to a later analysis, parvovirus B19, influenza, CMV and Epstein-Barr virus appeared linked to several top co-occurrence clusters. While some public TCRs were present in many individuals, most TCR sequences turned up only very rarely across donors. Three of the identified cytomegalovirus-associated TCR beta chains were confirmed in vitro to be specific for cytomegalovirus antigens. According to the authors, the approach could potentially be generalized to other disease states and immunological phenotypes. A later analysis found that most CMV-associated TCR beta chains appeared HLA-restricted, with HLA associations seemingly driven largely by CMV exposure. HLA typing was unavailable for some donors at each locus, so association tests used only the typed subset. In a later genetic analysis, fewer N-insertions in productive TCRs were reported among donors in an Asian-associated ancestry cluster than the approximately 670-donor mean. The study gave a list of 150 to 200 TCR beta chains associated with cytomegalovirus. Because counts were too low, approximately 18 rarely observed V segments, including chromosome 9 orphons, were excluded from the earlier analysis of several hundred of the donors. Correlated functional status among segregating V segments might reflect linkage disequilibrium, but an unknown experimental factor could not be ruled out. A further reported finding was that TCR beta sequences accurately predicted the HLA-A and HLA-B alleles for most subjects in the first cohort. Sequencing depth was assumed to be roughly uniform across donors in the presence/absence analyses, though that assumption may not hold. Because the 87-base-pair reads could not distinguish some IMGT-functional V segments, including TRBV6-2 and TRBV6-3, those segments were excluded. In a later analysis, HLA-associated TCR beta chains were found to be more clonally expanded and to have lower generation probabilities than equally common non-associated chains. Strong co-occurrence of HLA alleles, especially DR and DQ, made assigning TCR associations to individual alleles difficult. Broadly in line with IMGT annotations, most TCR beta V segments showed up in productive rearrangements about 87% or about 30% of the time in an earlier analysis of around 600 of the donors. In both the original and validation cohorts, the classifier was reported to diagnose cytomegalovirus status with high specificity and sensitivity. An association between a missense DCLRE1C variant and V-gene and J-gene trimming of TCR beta chains was found in a later genetic analysis and replicated in an independent cohort. Only TCR beta chains were sequenced in this cohort, and the absence of alpha or paired-chain data limited detectable features. A cluster of highly shared sequence variants was judged likely to represent a technical artifact of the sequencing pipeline. In a later analysis, TCR association rates were found to vary across HLA loci, with the most associated TCRs seen for DRB1 alleles and the fewest for HLA-C alleles.

V is trimmed back by 0 bases and J by 1 base, and the junction contains 2 bases that no gene match accounts for. Including the terminal cysteine and phenylalanine, the CDR3 comprises 15 residues. This entry keeps only the CDR3 DNA: 45 bases, framed from base 1. Sequences SGHKS (CDR1) and YYEKEE (CDR2) are obtained from the germline V gene (reference sequence). For this clone: This receptor's antigen is unknown. No quality values exist for individual bases; no much larger clone is one base distant.

This clonotype was sampled from a female donor in good health and CMV-seronegative. The rearranged segments are TRBV5-5 and TRBJ2-7, with 9 central nucleotides matching TRBD1. Specimen: PBMCs. CDR3 protein: CASSLDGTGSYEQYF. The DNA sequence is TGTGCCAGCAGCTTGGACGGGACAGGGTCCTACGAGCAGTACTTC.